The rows below give T cell receptor beta chains drawn from one sample of a study of Graves' ophthalmopathy and Graves' hyperthyroidism. Using its own MiXCR run on the multiplex PCR reads, TCRdb lists one record per CDR3 protein. The sample consists of about 420,000 distinct CDR3 sequences, more than 20% of them appearing once. Source material: peripheral blood. The origin of the receptors is a woman aged 18 to 35 with stable Graves' hyperthyroidism. Each CDR3 is given with its conserved first and last residue. A D gene is named only where the DNA matches it firmly. A clone size is listed for some rows: how often the clone was seen (once, few, many), or a class if it is expanded.

- | 13 | TRBJ1-1 | many | TRBV7-2 | CASSLEPNTEAFF | TGTGCCAGCAGCTTAGAACCGAACACTGAAGCTTTCTTT
TRBD1 | 13 | TRBJ2-7 | many | TRBV2 | CASSVETGDEQYF | TGTGCCAGCAGTGTGGAAACAGGGGACGAGCAGTACTTC
- | 16 | TRBJ1-2 | many | TRBV27 | CASSLSPGALDYGYTF | TGTGCCAGCAGTTTATCGCCGGGGGCCCTCGACTATGGCTACACCTTC
TRBD1 | 14 | TRBJ1-1 | many | TRBV28 | CASSFGQGALRAFF | TGTGCCAGCAGTTTCGGACAGGGGGCGCTGCGAGCTTTCTTT
TRBD1 | 17 | TRBJ1-2 | many | TRBV28 | CASSLVPGTGSDYGYTF | TGTGCCAGCAGTTTGGTCCCGGGGACAGGCTCGGACTATGGCTACACCTTC
TRBD1 | 14 | TRBJ2-5 | few | TRBV7-2 | CASSGRTGPETQYF | TGTGCCAGCAGCGGCCGGACAGGGCCAGAGACCCAGTACTTC
- | 15 | TRBJ1-2 | many | TRBV4-3 | CASSQDRMQMYGYTF | TGCGCCAGCAGCCAAGATAGGATGCAGATGTATGGCTACACCTTC
TRBD2 | 16 | TRBJ2-5 | many | TRBV12-3/TRBV12-4 | CASSSARAGVGETQYF | TGTGCCAGCAGTTCCGCTCGAGCGGGAGTCGGAGAGACCCAGTACTTC
- | 15 | TRBJ1-1 | many | TRBV28 | CASSPNTLHGTEAFF | TGTGCCAGCAGTCCGAACACATTACATGGGACTGAAGCTTTCTTT
TRBD1 | 13 | TRBJ1-1 | many | TRBV29-1 | CSAGQGMNTEAFF | TGCAGCGCTGGACAGGGGATGAACACTGAAGCTTTCTTT
TRBD1 | 10 | TRBJ1-1 | many | TRBV20-1 | CSAQDRETFF | TGCAGTGCTCAGGACAGGGAGACTTTCTTT
- | 17 | TRBJ2-3 | many | TRBV15 | CATSRDRAGQGTDTQYF | TGTGCCACCAGCAGAGATAGGGCGGGACAAGGCACAGATACGCAGTATTTT
- | 13 | TRBJ1-1 | - | TRBV5-1 | CASSLTDSPEAFF | TGCGCCAGCAGCTTGACAGACAGCCCTGAAGCTTTCTTT
- | 15 | TRBJ2-2 | many | TRBV6-2/TRBV6-3 | CASSYFGPNTGELFF | TGTGCCAGCAGTTATTTCGGTCCTAACACCGGGGAGCTGTTTTTT
TRBD2 | 15 | TRBJ2-5 | many | TRBV5-1 | CASSRRTSGQETQYF | TGCGCCAGCAGCCGCCGGACTAGCGGCCAAGAGACCCAGTACTTC
TRBD2 | 17 | TRBJ2-5 | few | TRBV7-6 | CASSLVGLASGQETQYF | TGTGCCAGCAGCTTAGTAGGGTTGGCTAGCGGCCAAGAGACCCAGTACTTC
- | 15 | TRBJ2-2 | many | TRBV2 | CASSESGLDTGELFF | TGTGCCAGCAGTGAAAGTGGGCTAGACACCGGGGAGCTGTTTTTT
TRBD1 | 14 | TRBJ1-2 | many | TRBV7-2 | CASSPRTGGMDYTF | TGTGCCAGCAGCCCCCGGACAGGGGGGATGGACTACACCTTC
TRBD1 | 14 | TRBJ1-5 | - | TRBV12-3/TRBV12-4 | CASGDRATNQPQHF | TGTGCCAGTGGGGACAGGGCGACCAATCAGCCCCAGCATTTT
- | 8 | TRBJ1-2 | - | TRBV20-1 | CSANGYTF | TGCAGTGCTAATGGCTACACCTTC
- | 16 | TRBJ2-7 | few | TRBV20-1 | CSARPYRDLSSYEQYF | TGCAGTGCACGCCCCTACCGGGACCTAAGCTCCTACGAGCAGTACTTC
TRBD2 | 16 | TRBJ2-2 | many | TRBV10-3 | CAIMRTSGVNTGELFF | TGTGCCATCATGCGGACTAGCGGGGTTAACACCGGGGAGCTGTTTTTT
TRBD2 | 14 | TRBJ2-7 | few | TRBV12-3/TRBV12-4 | CASTPGLAPYEQYF | TGTGCCAGCACCCCGGGACTAGCGCCTTACGAGCAGTACTTC
TRBD1 | 16 | TRBJ1-2 | many | TRBV9 | CASSVEGAQGPNGYTF | TGTGCCAGCAGCGTAGAGGGGGCACAGGGGCCAAATGGCTACACCTTC
- | 19 | TRBJ1-3 | many | TRBV6-2/TRBV6-3 | CASSSPPRSFGRPGNTIYF | TGTGCCAGCAGTTCCCCCCCCCGATCTTTTGGGCGGCCGGGAAACACCATATATTTT
- | 13 | TRBJ2-7 | many | TRBV30 | CAWSVGGAGEQYF | TGTGCCTGGAGTGTTGGAGGGGCGGGCGAGCAGTACTTC
- | 14 | TRBJ1-2 | many | TRBV5-8 | CASSSRARKNGYTF | TGTGCCAGCAGCTCCAGGGCCCGGAAGAATGGCTACACCTTC
- | 15 | TRBJ1-2 | many | TRBV6-2/TRBV6-3 | CASSYSDGRNYGYTF | TGTGCCAGCAGTTACTCGGACGGCCGGAACTATGGCTACACCTTC
- | 17 | TRBJ2-5 | many | TRBV7-2 | CASSHILGRQGHQTQYF | TGTGCCAGCAGCCACATCCTCGGGCGCCAGGGTCATCAGACCCAGTACTTC
- | 16 | TRBJ1-2 | many | TRBV6-1 | CASSALTMEDYYGYTF | TGTGCCAGCAGTGCCCTGACCATGGAAGATTACTATGGCTACACCTTC
- | 15 | TRBJ1-2 | many | TRBV6-5 | CASSYSTGMDYGYTF | TGTGCCAGCAGTTACTCAACAGGGATGGACTATGGCTACACCTTC
- | 15 | TRBJ1-1 | many | TRBV27 | CASSPQGYMNTEAFF | TGTGCCAGCAGTCCTCAGGGATACATGAACACTGAAGCTTTCTTT
- | 16 | TRBJ1-1 | many | TRBV6-2/TRBV6-3 | CATILERGILNTEAFF | TGTGCCACCATCCTGGAGAGGGGTATACTAAACACTGAAGCTTTCTTT
TRBD1 | 15 | TRBJ2-7 | few | TRBV30 | CAWSYSGQGSREQYF | TGTGCCTGGAGTTACAGCGGACAGGGGAGTCGCGAGCAGTACTTC
- | 11 | TRBJ1-1 | - | TRBV20-1 | CSASKVAEAFF | TGCAGTGCTAGCAAGGTAGCTGAAGCTTTCTTT
- | 14 | TRBJ1-5 | many | TRBV20-1 | CSARLGNSNQPQHF | TGCAGTGCTAGGTTAGGGAATAGCAATCAGCCCCAGCATTTT
TRBD2 | 19 | TRBJ2-5 | many | TRBV7-3 | CASSLTGGTSGHFQETQYF | TGTGCCAGCAGCTTAACGGGGGGGACTAGCGGGCACTTCCAAGAGACCCAGTACTTC
- | 18 | TRBJ2-2 | many | TRBV14 | CASSQDLIGLGATGELFF | TGTGCCAGCAGCCAAGATCTTATAGGCTTAGGTGCCACCGGGGAGCTGTTTTTT
- | 14 | TRBJ2-5 | many | TRBV7-9 | CASSFSQGGETQYF | TGTGCCAGCAGCTTCTCCCAGGGAGGAGAGACCCAGTACTTC
- | 12 | TRBJ2-7 | many | TRBV11-2 | CASSQTTYEQYF | TGTGCCAGCAGCCAGACCACCTACGAGCAGTACTTC
- | 15 | TRBJ2-7 | many | TRBV11-2 | CASSLSPGARYEQYF | TGTGCCAGCAGCTTAAGTCCGGGGGCGCGATACGAGCAGTACTTC
- | 13 | TRBJ2-2 | many | TRBV28 | CASIPQGPGELFF | TGTGCCAGCATCCCACAGGGCCCCGGGGAGCTGTTTTTT
- | 14 | TRBJ1-5 | - | TRBV28 | CASRPRAANQPQHF | TGTGCCAGCAGGCCTAGGGCAGCCAATCAGCCCCAGCATTTT
TRBD1 | 15 | TRBJ2-7 | many | TRBV6-1 | CASRSGDRDTYEQYF | TGTGCCAGCAGGTCGGGGGACAGGGACACCTACGAGCAGTACTTC
TRBD1 | 15 | TRBJ2-2 | - | TRBV7-2 | CASSLGLRGSGELFF | TGTGCCAGCAGCTTAGGGCTCAGGGGGTCCGGGGAGCTGTTTTTT
- | 15 | TRBJ2-4 | many | TRBV4-1 | CASSQVWVAKNIQYF | TGCGCCAGCAGCCAAGTTTGGGTAGCCAAAAACATTCAGTACTTC
- | 15 | TRBJ2-6 | many | TRBV27 | CASSERSSGANVLTF | TGTGCCAGCAGCGAGCGGAGCTCTGGGGCCAACGTCCTGACTTTC